This TCR beta chain emerged from a study of PD-1 blockade in classical Hodgkin lymphoma (dated by TCRdb to 2020 to 2022). With respect to the entire study: Nivolumab dosing was 3 mg/kg intravenously every 2 weeks, continuing until either disease progression or unacceptable toxicity. A peripheral blood immune signature of response to PD-1 blockade in classical Hodgkin lymphoma was defined using TCR beta sequencing and CyTOF. Overall results and qualifications from the work: Baseline TCR diversity was reported to be lower in newly diagnosed patients than in healthy donors, and even lower in relapsed/refractory patients. Diversity was lower in patients who began nivolumab less than 1 year after ASCT, so these patients were left out of later analyses to avoid confounding by immune reconstitution. The study covered only a single clinical trial cohort, and the causes of the repertoire differences, possibly disease activity or prior therapy, were still not defined. CD4+ but not CD8+ TCR diversity rose significantly by C4D1 (p=0.0027 vs p=0.16), most apparent in complete responders (p=0.02). Baseline diversity similar to that of newly diagnosed patients was observed in trial patients achieving complete response, whereas significantly lower diversity was observed in partial responders and progressors.

Notes on this clone: Its antigen is still unknown. Base qualities are not at hand, and no much larger clone is one base apart.

The time point label, read with the paper, signifies: cycle 4 day 1 (C4D1), after five to seven weeks of nivolumab. Every trial patient had relapsed following autologous stem cell transplantation, and prior brentuximab vedotin exposure was what differed among cohorts A, B and C. Using a Miltenyi CD4+ T cell isolation kit, CD4+ T cells were purified from thawed PBMCs through magnetic negative selection. The trial cohort was composed of about 53 patients with relapsed/refractory classical Hodgkin lymphoma, for whom complete response, partial response or progressive disease was recorded as best overall response. Single-agent nivolumab was administered to trial patients in the multi-cohort phase II CheckMate 205 trial. Best overall response was determined by an independent review committee according to the 2007 International Working Group response criteria. Trial PBMCs were collected just before the start of nivolumab (C1D1) and during therapy at cycle 2 day 1 and cycle 4 day 1. Peripheral blood was collected in 8 mL Vacutainer Cell Preparation Tubes, from which PBMCs were isolated by centrifugation and then cryopreserved. Purified CD4+ and CD8+ fractions were generated only in cases for which an additional PBMC sample was available. Magnetically labelled cells were removed on LS columns in a quadroMACS separator, and the flow-through was collected as the purified fraction.

Genomic DNA was isolated using the Qiagen DNeasy kit from unsorted PBMCs as well as from negatively selected CD4+ and CD8+ fractions. Using primers that anneal to V and J segments, immunoSEQ multiplex PCR amplified the TCR beta CDR3 regions. A synthetic immune receptor repertoire was used to minimize amplification bias, and any residual bias was removed computationally once sequencing was done. The original methods were these. Repertoire diversity was quantified as the Shannon entropy index using custom Python scripts. Unsorted, CD4+ and CD8+ repertoires were examined separately, except in combined analyses, for which CD4+ and CD8+ sequences were merged in silico. Clonal expansion was defined as at least a 2-fold frequency increase after treatment relative to C1D1, with a pseudocount of 0.5 for undetected baseline clones. Clones with 0 or 1 copy at C1D1 were defined as singleton clones, while clones with 2 or more copies were defined as non-singleton clones. Clones expanded in unsorted samples were annotated as CD4+, CD8+ or unknown by matching protein sequences in sorted samples from the same patient. Wilcoxon tests were applied to paired samples to test diversity changes from C1D1 to C4D1. TCRdb took over this immuneACCESS table, retaining in-frame rearrangements with V and J assigned. Such tables are incomplete; in checked studies, under half of the missing clones stem from an unresolved V gene, and the remainder is unexplained. V and J calls plus clone size are reproduced from that table; the DNA served to infer D and trimming. Here the sample has 10,000 or so clones; approximately 83% occur a single time. The ten largest clones take up about 1.5% of the sample.

CDR1 SGHTA and CDR2 FQGNSA were looked up in the germline V gene. The cysteine opens and the phenylalanine closes a CDR3 of 16 amino acids. Left in the record is the CDR3 DNA by itself, 48 bases read in frame from the first base. A distance of 17 bases separates the germline ends of V and J, which lose 1 base and 6 bases respectively. The rearrangement combines TRBV7-2 with TRBJ2-3, with no reliable assignment of the D segment. The material was CD4+ T cells from blood, obtained before the fourth cycle of nivolumab. This receptor was obtained from a human donor with classical Hodgkin lymphoma. The CDR3 region has the sequence CASSLVAAPPADTQYF. The sequence in DNA is TGTGCCAGCAGCTTAGTCGCTGCTCCCCCCGCCGATACGCAGTATTTT.